This TCR beta chain comes out of a study of shared clonotypes between healthy human individuals. Study-wide results and caveats: Between a few donors, naive CD4 clonotypes were shared at a level of about 5%. An anticipated effect of sequencing depth on clonotype sharing among donors was recognized. Researchers found naive subsets generally carried larger estimated richness than memory subsets.

Sequencing used immunoSEQ multiplex PCR; TCRdb keeps in-frame clones, though not all of them. The sample yields roughly 650,000 clones, about 97% seen once. About this clone: Its antigen is unidentified.

Trimming left V 5 bases short and J 5 bases short, with 15 bases between. The CDR3 has 14 amino acids. The V gene's germline CDR1 is MDHEN and CDR2 SYDVKM. Sequencing was performed on naive CD4+ T cells sorted from blood. Subset noted: CD45RA+ positively selected. V gene TRBV28 combines with J gene TRBJ1-2; unclear D gene. The TCR sequence derives from a woman under 40 in good health. The CDR3: CASSNREASYGYTF. CDR3 sequence (DNA): TGTGCCAGCAGTAATAGGGAGGCTTCATATGGCTACACCTTC.